This TCR beta chain was recovered during a study of cytomegalovirus exposure and HLA in healthy donors. Across the study: In an earlier analysis, around 120 million unique TCR beta sequences were found from 150 million to 200 million T cells. Study observations and caveats: For TCR beta chains, V- and J-gene trimming was later linked to a missense DCLRE1C variant. Several top significant clusters appeared, in a later analysis, to be linked to common viral pathogens.

This CDR3 spans 14 amino acids. Germline-derived CDR1 and CDR2 are WSHSY and SAAADI. The J segment lost 10 bases and the V segment lost 4 bases, leaving 9 bases of the junction unmatched. 60 Vbeta and 13 Jbeta primers were used in PCR. The protocol was immunoSEQ multiplex PCR, while the TCRdb copy is restricted to in-frame clones and leaves out a portion. The sample lists about 270,000 clones, roughly 88% occurring once. As regards this clone: The antigen is unknown.

Sequencing was performed on PBMCs. The chain recombines TRBV10-2 with TRBJ2-1; TRBD2 matches at 8 bases. This clonotype was sampled from a man aged 40-55 years in good health and CMV-seropositive. The CDR3 DNA follows: TGCGCCAGCAGTGGACCGGGAGGGTTTCAAGAGCAGTTCTTC. Translation gives CASSGPGGFQEQFF.